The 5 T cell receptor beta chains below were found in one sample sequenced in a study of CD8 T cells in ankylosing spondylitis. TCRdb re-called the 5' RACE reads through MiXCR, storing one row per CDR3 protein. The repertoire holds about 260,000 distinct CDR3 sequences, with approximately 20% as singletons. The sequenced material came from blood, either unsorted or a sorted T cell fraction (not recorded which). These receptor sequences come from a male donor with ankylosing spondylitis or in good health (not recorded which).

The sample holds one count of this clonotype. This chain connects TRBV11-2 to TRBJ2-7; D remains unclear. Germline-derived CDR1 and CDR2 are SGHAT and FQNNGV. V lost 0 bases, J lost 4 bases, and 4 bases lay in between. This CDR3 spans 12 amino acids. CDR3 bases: TGTGCCAGCAGCTTAGATCAGTACGAGCAGTACGTC. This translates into CASSLDQYEQYV.

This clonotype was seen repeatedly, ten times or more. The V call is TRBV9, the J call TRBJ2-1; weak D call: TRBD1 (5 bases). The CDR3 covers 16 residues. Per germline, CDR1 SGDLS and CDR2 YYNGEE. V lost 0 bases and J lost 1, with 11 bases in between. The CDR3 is CASSVGPGLSYNEQFF. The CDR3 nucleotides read TGTGCCAGCAGCGTAGGTCCAGGGCTTTCCTACAATGAGCAGTTCTTC.

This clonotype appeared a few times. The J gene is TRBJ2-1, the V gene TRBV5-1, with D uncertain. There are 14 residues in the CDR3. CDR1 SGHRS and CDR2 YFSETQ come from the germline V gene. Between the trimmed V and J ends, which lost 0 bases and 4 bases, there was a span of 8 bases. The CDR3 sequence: CASSLAPGYNEQFF. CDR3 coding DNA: TGCGCCAGCAGCTTGGCCCCCGGTTACAATGAGCAGTTCTTC.

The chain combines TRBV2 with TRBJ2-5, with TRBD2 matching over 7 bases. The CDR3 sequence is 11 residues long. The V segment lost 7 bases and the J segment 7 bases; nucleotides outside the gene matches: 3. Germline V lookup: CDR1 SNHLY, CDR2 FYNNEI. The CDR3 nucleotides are TGTGCCAGCACCAGGGAGGGGACCCAGTACTTC. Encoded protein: CASTREGTQYF. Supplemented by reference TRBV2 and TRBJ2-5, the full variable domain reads EPEVTQTPSHQVTQMGQEVILRCVPISNHLYFYWYRQILGQKVEFLVSFYNNEISEKSEIFDDQFSVERPDGSNFTLKIRSTKLEDSAMYFCASTREGTQYFGPGTRLLVL.

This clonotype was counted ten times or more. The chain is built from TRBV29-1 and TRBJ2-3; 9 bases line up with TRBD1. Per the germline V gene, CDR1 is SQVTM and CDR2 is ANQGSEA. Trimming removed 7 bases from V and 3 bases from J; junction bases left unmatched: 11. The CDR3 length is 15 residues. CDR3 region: CSGTPTGGGTDTQYF. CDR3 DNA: TGCAGCGGCACCCCTACAGGGGGCGGAACAGATACGCAGTATTTT.